This TCR beta chain was observed in a study of somatic mutations in cytotoxic T cells in rheumatoid arthritis. This table comes from immunoSEQ multiplex PCR, and its TCRdb copy is limited to in-frame clones, with some not included. This table holds 15,000 to 20,000 clones, less than 90% found once. Looked up from germline, CDR1 is LNHDA and CDR2 is SQIVND (reference sequence). After removal of 5 bases from V and 0 bases from J, the junction contained 3 bases not matched to a gene. The CDR3 spans 14 residues. This chain connects TRBV19 to TRBJ1-1, with 7 bases fitting TRBD1. This sequence originates from an adult with rheumatoid arthritis. Sequencing used CD8+ T cells sorted from blood. The CDR3 loop reads CASSAGQVNTEAFF. CDR3 DNA sequence: TGTGCCAGTAGTGCCGGACAGGTGAACACTGAAGCTTTCTTT.